This TCR beta chain originates from a study of OX40 agonist ivuxolimab in advanced cancers. Study details: Patients received the agonistic anti-OX40 (CD134) antibody ivuxolimab.

Trimming removed 5 bases from V and 5 bases from J, with 12 bases in between. Per germline, CDR1 MNHEY and CDR2 SMNVEV (reference sequence). CDR3 length: 13 amino acids. Sequencing used immunoSEQ multiplex PCR; TCRdb keeps in-frame clones, though not all of them. The sample contains fewer than 70,000 clones, around 83% of which appear only once. Blood sampling was done at baseline, cycle 4 day 1, and cycle 7 day 1. The TCR originated in an adult with an advanced solid tumor such as melanoma, head and neck, liver or kidney cancer. The specimen was CD4+ or CD8+ T cells sorted from blood, collected in a trial of the OX40 agonist ivuxolimab. This sequence joins TRBV27 and TRBJ2-5; D may be TRBD2 (6 bases). The chain's CDR3 is CASSGRGAETQYF. DNA of the CDR3: TGTGCCAGCAGTGGGCGGGGCGCGGAGACCCAGTACTTC.